One and the same sample provided the 25 T cell receptor beta chains below, sequenced in a study of T cells in Graves' hyperthyroidism and ophthalmopathy. It was RNA transcripts that yielded the amplified TCR beta CDR3 regions. The HTBI primer set drove a first-round RT-PCR of the TCR CDR3. One entry per CDR3 protein, called by TCRdb with MiXCR from the multiplex PCR reads. This table holds some 370,000 distinct CDR3 sequences, about a sixth found once. Sequenced input: blood. The receptors originated from a woman aged 25 to 45 with Graves' hyperthyroidism that later progressed to Graves' ophthalmopathy.

The sample holds a few counts of this clonotype. The rearrangement joins TRBV11-2 to TRBJ1-5, with a weak D call TRBD1 (5 bases). The CDR3 is 15 residues long. The germline gives CDR1 SGHAT, CDR2 FQNNGV. With 5 bases removed from V and 8 bases from J, the gap between germline ends came to 19 bases. CDR3 sequence reads: CASSPRGGNWEPQHF. The CDR3 DNA sequence: TGTGCCAGCAGCCCGAGGGGAGGGAATTGGGAGCCCCAGCATTTT.

The J gene is TRBJ2-7, the V gene TRBV7-8, with D possibly TRBD1 on 5 matching bases. Germline V gene lookup returns CDR1 SGHVS and CDR2 FQNEAQ. The CDR3 length is 15 residues. Trimming pared 6 bases from V and 5 bases from J, leaving 20 bases between. For the CDR3, the DNA is TGTGCCAGCAGGCTTCGGAGTCTACAGGTGGACGAGCAGTACTTC. Amino acids: CASRLRSLQVDEQYF.

The gene calls are TRBV19 and TRBJ2-7, with TRBD2 as a possible D gene (6 bases). The CDR3 totals 15 residues. Germline values: CDR1 LNHDA, CDR2 SQIVND (reference sequence). The V end lost 5 bases, the J end lost 0 bases, and 14 bases lay between the germline ends. CDR3 sequence: CASSSGTGFSYEQYF. The DNA for the CDR3 is TGTGCCAGTAGTTCCGGGACTGGCTTCTCCTACGAGCAGTACTTC.

The rearrangement links TRBV5-1 to TRBJ1-5, with a tentative D call TRBD1 (6 bases). Germline CDR1 and CDR2: SGHRS and YFSETQ. This CDR3 has 14 residues. The ends were cut back, 3 bases at V and 5 bases at J, with 12 bases in the middle. The CDR3 DNA sequence: TGCGCCAGCAGCTACGACTGGACAGATCAGCCCCAGCATTTT. It specifies CASSYDWTDQPQHF.

This clonotype was detected ten times or more. The chain employs TRBV12-3 or TRBV12-4 and TRBJ2-2; D uncertain. The CDR3 contains 15 residues. Trimming shortened V by 2 bases and J by 6 bases, and 13 bases separated the two germline ends. The CDR3 protein is CASSLLGTSPGELFF. CDR3 nucleotides: TGTGCCAGCAGTTTATTGGGTACTTCGCCCGGGGAGCTGTTTTTT.

This clonotype showed up just once. V is TRBV20-1 and J is TRBJ1-6; perhaps TRBD1 as D (5 bases). The V and J ends lost 6 bases and 9 bases respectively, with 24 bases between them. Germline loops: CDR1 DFQATT, CDR2 SNEGSKA (reference sequence). This CDR3 has 16 residues. The CDR3 reads CSALSRGTQVGSPLHF. CDR3 nucleotides: TGCAGTGCCCTCAGTAGAGGGACCCAAGTTGGTTCACCCCTCCACTTT.

V and J are TRBV11-3 and TRBJ2-2; the D gene could be TRBD1 or TRBD2 (6 bases each). Germline CDR1 is SGHNT and CDR2 is YENEEA. The CDR3 runs to 16 residues. V was trimmed by 4 bases and J by 2 bases, leaving 14 bases between them. For the CDR3, the DNA is TGTGCCAGCAGCTCGCAAGGGGGGATTAACACCGGGGAGCTGTTTTTT. The encoded protein is CASSSQGGINTGELFF. Based on the CDR3 plus reference TRBV11-3 and TRBJ2-2, the full variable domain is EAGVVQSPRYKIIEKKQPVAFWCNPISGHNTLYWYLQNLGQGPELLIRYENEEAVDDSQLPKDRFSAERLKGVDSTLKIQPAELGDSAVYLCASSSQGGINTGELFFGEGSRLTVL.

This clonotype was seen repeatedly, ten times or more. The genes are TRBV28 and TRBJ1-1; no reliable D call. Germline CDR1 and CDR2: MDHEN and SYDVKM. V lost 2 bases and J 0 bases, leaving 7 bases between the germline ends. The CDR3 covers 14 residues. The CDR3 DNA sequence: TGTGCCAGCAGTTTACCATATATGAACACTGAAGCTTTCTTT. Translating gives CASSLPYMNTEAFF.

This clonotype has just one count. This sequence may be a read error, since a much larger clone differs from it by one base. This CDR3 reads CAGSRADRADTQYF. CDR3 coding DNA: TGTGCCGGCAGCCGCGCCGATCGTGCAGATACGCAGTATTTT. The rearrangement links TRBV6-1 to TRBJ2-3; D remains ambiguous. This CDR3 has 14 amino acids. Germline CDR1 reads MNHNS; CDR2 reads SASEGT.

V usage is TRBV6-1 and J usage is TRBJ2-1; D is perhaps TRBD2 (5 bases). The CDR3 totals 13 residues. CDR1 and CDR2 (germline): MNHNS, SASEGT. With 7 bases removed from V and 3 bases from J, the gap between germline ends came to 10 bases. Here the CDR3 DNA reads TGTGCCAGCAATCAGCGGAACTACAATGAGCAGTTCTTC. Translated: CASNQRNYNEQFF.

A remark on this clonotype: With a much larger clone just one base away, this may be a read error. The chain combines TRBV20-1 with TRBJ2-5; TRBD2 is a possible D gene (6 bases). The CDR3 contains 14 residues. Germline V gene sequence: CDR1 DFQATT, CDR2 SNEGSKA (reference sequence). Deletions cut 1 base from V and 8 bases from J, with 17 bases between. The CDR3 region is CSARGGILRDTQYF. Written as DNA, the CDR3 is TGCAGTGCTAGAGGGGGAATTCTGCGGGATACCCAGTACTTC.

In this sample, this clonotype turned up many times. V and J are TRBV11-2 and TRBJ2-2, with 7 bases that match TRBD1. This CDR3 spans 17 amino acids. The junction had 14 bases not matched to a gene; V was cut back by 5 bases and J by 5 bases. The germline gives CDR1 SGHAT, CDR2 FQNNGV. The CDR3 here is CASSLPKRQGGTGELFF. The CDR3 DNA reads TGTGCCAGCAGCCTCCCCAAAAGACAGGGTGGAACCGGGGAGCTGTTTTTT.

This clonotype has a handful of counts. This CDR3 reads CSAREGTGIDEQFF. The CDR3 DNA reads as TGCAGTGCTAGAGAGGGGACAGGGATCGATGAGCAGTTCTTC. This sequence joins TRBV20-1 and TRBJ2-1; TRBD1 agrees at 9 bases. J lost 8 bases, V lost 0 bases, and 5 bases had no gene match. The CDR3 is made up of 14 amino acids. CDR1 and CDR2 (germline): DFQATT, SNEGSKA (reference sequence).

This clonotype was counted many times. The V call is TRBV2, the J call TRBJ1-1; D gene uncertain. The CDR3 contains 13 residues. V lost 6 bases to trimming and J lost 0 bases, with 8 bases between them. Looked up from germline, CDR1 is SNHLY and CDR2 is FYNNEI. Here the CDR3 DNA reads TGTGCCAGCAGCAAAGATATGAACACTGAAGCTTTCTTT. Amino acid sequence: CASSKDMNTEAFF.

This clonotype was recorded at least ten times. The V gene is TRBV10-3, the J gene TRBJ2-2; 8 bases match TRBD1. This CDR3 spans 15 amino acids. CDR1 and CDR2 (germline): ENHRY, SYGVKD. V lost 2 bases and J lost 5; bases outside the gene matches: 4. CDR3 sequence reads: CAISELQGGTGELFF. The DNA for the CDR3 is TGTGCCATCAGTGAGCTACAGGGGGGAACCGGGGAGCTGTTTTTT.

V and J are TRBV24-1 and TRBJ1-6, with D maybe TRBD1 (5 bases). Germline V lookup: CDR1 KGHDR, CDR2 SFDVKD. The CDR3 extends over 13 amino acids. Trimming left V 0 bases short and J 9 bases short, with 5 bases between. The CDR3 here is CATSDLGGSPLHF. CDR3 DNA sequence: TGTGCCACCAGTGATTTGGGGGGTTCACCCCTCCACTTT.

The J gene is TRBJ1-5, the V gene TRBV2, with D uncertain. The V end was cut by 4 bases, the J end by 5 bases, with 9 bases between. The CDR3 totals 13 residues. From germline, CDR1 is SNHLY and CDR2 FYNNEI. In nucleotides, the CDR3 is TGTGCCAGCAGTGTTGACGGCGATCAGCCCCAGCATTTT. Amino acids: CASSVDGDQPQHF.

The rearrangement uses TRBV20-1 and TRBJ1-5; D perhaps matches TRBD1 (5 bases). Trimming cost V 3 bases and J 3 bases, with 9 bases left between them. Germline CDR1 is DFQATT and CDR2 is SNEGSKA (reference sequence). The length of the CDR3 is 13 residues. CDR3 DNA sequence: TGCAGTGCTAGCTGGGGGTACAATCAGCCCCAGCATTTT. Its protein is CSASWGYNQPQHF.

This clonotype showed up many times. This chain joins TRBV6-1 and TRBJ2-5, with D possibly matching TRBD1 (8 bases). Trimming removed 6 bases at V and 0 bases at J, with 17 bases between. The CDR3 contains 16 residues. Germline CDR1 reads MNHNS; CDR2 reads SASEGT. Here the CDR3 reads CASRFGQGGHQETQYF. The CDR3 DNA follows: TGTGCCAGCAGATTCGGACAGGGAGGGCACCAAGAGACCCAGTACTTC.

This clonotype was seen many times. The chain uses TRBV10-3 and TRBJ1-5; D unresolved. The CDR3 extends over 13 amino acids. Germline-derived CDR1 and CDR2 are ENHRY and SYGVKD. Trimming took 6 bases from V and 2 from J, leaving 8 bases between them. CDR3 sequence reads: CAISRQGNQPQHF. CDR3 coding DNA: TGTGCCATCAGCAGACAAGGCAATCAGCCCCAGCATTTT.

This clonotype has a single count. A much larger clonotype is one base distant, so this may be a read error. The chain joins TRBV30 to TRBJ1-1; the D gene is possibly TRBD1 (5 bases). There are 14 residues in the CDR3. In germline, CDR1 is GTSNPN, CDR2 SVGIG (reference sequence). The CDR3 is CAWEATGLNTKAFF. The CDR3 region has the DNA TGTGCCTGGGAGGCCACAGGCCTGAACACTAAAGCTTTCTTT. Complete variable domain (other parts from reference TRBV30 and TRBJ1-1): SQTIHQWPATLVQPVGSPLSLECTVEGTSNPNLYWYRQAAGRGLQLLFYSVGIGQISSEVPQNLSASRPQDRQFILSSKKLLLSDSGFYLCAWEATGLNTKAFFGQGTRLTVV.

As regards this clonotype: An end of the junction differs from the germline gene, which may be a read error. The chain links TRBV2 to TRBJ2-1; 11 positions match TRBD2. Looked up from germline, CDR1 is SNHLY and CDR2 is FYNNEI. This CDR3 is 17 amino acids long. CDR3 in DNA: TGTGCCGGCAGTGATGACAAACTAGCGGGAGCCTACAATGAGCAGTTCTTC. Its protein product is CAGSDDKLAGAYNEQFF.

This clonotype came up many times. CDR3 region: CASSMGLSPSYGYTF. The CDR3 bases are TGTGCCAGTAGTATGGGACTGAGTCCATCTTATGGCTACACCTTC. The gene calls are TRBV19 and TRBJ1-2; TRBD1 might be the D (5 bases). The CDR3 runs 15 residues. Germline-derived CDR1 and CDR2 are LNHDA and SQIVND (reference sequence). The V end lost 3 bases, the J end lost 5 bases, and 16 bases lay between the germline ends.

This clonotype was detected many times. This chain uses TRBV30 with TRBJ1-1; D remains unclear. Germline CDR1 GTSNPN, CDR2 SVGIG (reference sequence). The ends were cut back, 2 bases at V and 1 base at J, with 5 bases in the middle. This CDR3 has 12 amino acids. DNA of the CDR3: TGTGCCTGGAGTCTCGGGAACACTGAAGCTTTCTTT. It is translated as CAWSLGNTEAFF. Full variable domain (outside the CDR3, taken from reference TRBV30 and TRBJ1-1): SQTIHQWPATLVQPVGSPLSLECTVEGTSNPNLYWYRQAAGRGLQLLFYSVGIGQISSEVPQNLSASRPQDRQFILSSKKLLLSDSGFYLCAWSLGNTEAFFGQGTRLTVV.

The chain recombines TRBV10-2 with TRBJ2-2; TRBD1 aligns across 9 bases. This CDR3 comprises 13 residues. CDR1 WSHSY and CDR2 SAAADI come from the germline V gene. V shed 7 bases, J shed 7 bases, and the junction held 4 bases outside the gene matches. Here the CDR3 DNA reads TGCGCCAGCATGGGACAGGGAGTCGGGGAGCTGTTTTTT. Its protein is CASMGQGVGELFF.